Shown below are 18 T cell receptor beta chains from a single sample sequenced in a study of shared clonotypes between healthy human individuals. Data came from immunoSEQ multiplex PCR; TCRdb stores just in-frame clones and leaves some out. The table shows about 490,000 clones, with 76% occurring only once. Sequences were obtained from PBMCs. These receptors originate from a woman in her thirties or forties in good health. Some clones in this sample may be carry-over from other donors' samples.

The chain links TRBV29-1 to TRBJ2-7; TRBD2 agrees at 12 bases. V dropped 5 bases and J dropped 5; count of bases not matched to a gene: 4. Germline CDR1 is SQVTM and CDR2 is ANQGSEA. The CDR3 is made up of 13 amino acids. The CDR3 protein is CSVSTSGSHEQYF. CDR3 DNA: TGCAGCGTTTCGACTAGCGGGAGTCACGAGCAGTACTTC.

The chain joins TRBV5-4 to TRBJ2-7; TRBD2 matches at 13 bases. Unmatched junction bases numbered 9, after V lost 3 bases and J lost 6 bases. Germline lookup yields CDR1 SGHNT and CDR2 YYREEE (reference sequence). The CDR3 is 16 residues long. For the CDR3, the DNA is TGTGCCAGCAGCTCGAAGGCCGGGACTAGCGGGACCGAGCAGTACTTC. This gives the protein CASSSKAGTSGTEQYF.

The gene calls are TRBV7-9 and TRBJ2-1; 7 nucleotides match TRBD2. J was trimmed by 1 base and V by 1 base; bases with no gene match: 4. The CDR3 runs to 16 residues. The germline gives CDR1 SEHNR, CDR2 FQNEAQ (reference sequence). Written as DNA, the CDR3 is TGTGCCAGCAGCTTAGGCGGGAGCAGGTCCTACAATGAGCAGTTCTTC. Translated: CASSLGGSRSYNEQFF.

This clone has only a few counts. V usage is TRBV14 and J usage is TRBJ1-2; no clear D gene. The germline CDR1 and CDR2 sequences are SGHDN and FVKESK. V lost 1 base and J lost 4, with 7 bases in between. This CDR3 contains 13 residues. CDR3 DNA: TGTGCCAGCAGCCAAGCGCTCTCCTATGGCTACACCTTC. This encodes CASSQALSYGYTF.

The gene calls are TRBV5-4 and TRBJ2-3; possible D gene TRBD2, 6 bases. The germline gives CDR1 SGHNT, CDR2 YYREEE (reference sequence). There are 13 residues in the CDR3. V gave up 3 bases and J gave up 6 bases, with 11 bases separating them. The CDR3 DNA reads TGTGCCAGCAGCTGGGGGGTAGGGGATACGCAGTATTTT. The encoded protein is CASSWGVGDTQYF.

Details on this clone: The sample has other DNA sequences that encode this CDR3 too. The chain has TRBV4-2 and TRBJ2-7; 10 positions match TRBD2. The trim removed 1 base at V and 3 bases at J, leaving 9 bases unmatched. This CDR3 is 17 amino acids long. Looked up from germline, CDR1 is LGHNA and CDR2 is YNFKEQ. The chain's CDR3 is CASSQVGTSGISYEQYF. The CDR3 DNA sequence: TGTGCCAGCAGCCAAGTGGGAACTAGCGGGATTAGCTACGAGCAGTACTTC.

The chain is built from TRBV7-7 and TRBJ2-7, with TRBD1 matching 7 bases. V lost 4 bases and J lost 7; bases outside the gene matches: 7. The CDR3 is 13 residues long. Germline assignment: CDR1 SSHAT and CDR2 FNYEAQ (reference sequence). Here the CDR3 reads CASSSDRVGEQYF. CDR3 nucleotides: TGTGCCAGCAGCTCCGACAGGGTCGGAGAGCAGTACTTC. The whole variable domain, filled in from reference TRBV7-7 and TRBJ2-7, reads GAGVSQSPRYKVTKRGQDVTLRCDPISSHATLYWYQQALGQGPEFLTYFNYEAQPDKSGLPSDRFSAERPEGSISTLTIQRTEQRDSAMYRCASSSDRVGEQYFGPGTRLTVT.

This clone was detected a few times. This chain links TRBV5-4 with TRBJ2-2; no clear D gene. The CDR3 extends over 13 amino acids. V was trimmed by 4 bases and J by 1 base, leaving 5 bases between them. Germline V CDR1 and CDR2: SGHNT, YYREEE (reference sequence). CDR3 in DNA: TGTGCCAGCAGCCCGCAGAACACCGGGGAGCTGTTTTTT. The encoded protein is CASSPQNTGELFF.

This rearrangement joins TRBV5-1 to TRBJ2-1; tentatively, D is TRBD2 (5 bases). Trimming pared 1 base from V and 8 bases from J, leaving 10 bases between. Germline CDR1 and CDR2: SGHRS and YFSETQ. This CDR3 has 13 amino acids. The CDR3 is CASSLQLGDEQFF. DNA of the CDR3: TGCGCCAGCAGCTTGCAACTCGGGGATGAGCAGTTCTTC.

This sequence joins TRBV27 and TRBJ2-1, with a weak D call TRBD2 (5 bases). The CDR3 spans 16 residues. The germline gives CDR1 MNHEY, CDR2 SMNVEV (reference sequence). Trimming took 5 bases from V and 5 from J, leaving 19 bases between them. The CDR3 DNA is TGTGCCAGCAGTGTACTGGCTGGCGGGCTAAACAATGAGCAGTTCTTC. Protein: CASSVLAGGLNNEQFF.

The rearrangement uses TRBV28 and TRBJ2-7; D not certain. Trimming took 3 bases from V and 4 from J, leaving 13 bases between them. Germline CDR1 reads MDHEN; CDR2 reads SYDVKM. The length of the CDR3 is 14 residues. CDR3 sequence reads: CASSLPFRSYEQYF. The CDR3 bases are TGTGCCAGCAGTTTGCCTTTTCGCAGTTACGAGCAGTACTTC.

This clone was seen just once. The chain employs TRBV29-1 and TRBJ2-3; D is ambiguous. This CDR3 is 12 amino acids long. Trimming left V 7 bases short and J 6 bases short, with 14 bases between. Germline V gives CDR1 SQVTM, CDR2 ANQGSEA. The CDR3 spells CSAPDPPDTQYF. For the CDR3, the DNA is TGCAGCGCCCCGGACCCCCCCGATACGCAGTATTTT.

The gene calls are TRBV27 and TRBJ1-2; TRBD1 agrees at 8 bases. V lost 5 bases and J lost 7; bases outside the gene matches: 9. The CDR3 spans 14 residues. Germline assignment: CDR1 MNHEY and CDR2 SMNVEV (reference sequence). This CDR3 is CASSPQWTGSGYTF. The CDR3 coding sequence is TGTGCCAGCAGTCCCCAATGGACAGGGAGTGGCTACACCTTC.

In its sample, this clone was seen a few times. The J gene is TRBJ1-1, the V gene TRBV7-8; D unclear. V lost 4 bases and J lost 10, with 16 bases in between. The CDR3 extends over 13 amino acids. CDR1 is SGHVS, CDR2 FQNEAQ, per germline. CDR3 amino acids: CASSSMALGGAFF. CDR3 DNA sequence: TGTGCCAGCAGCTCAATGGCCCTAGGAGGAGCTTTCTTT. The full variable domain, in which reference TRBV7-8 and TRBJ1-1 provide the parts outside the CDR3, is GAGVSQSPRYKVAKRGQDVALRCDPISGHVSLFWYQQALGQGPEFLTYFQNEAQLDKSGLPSDRFFAERPEGSVSTLKIQRTQQEDSAVYLCASSSMALGGAFFGQGTRLTVV.

Concerning this clone: This probably arose from a read error, given a far larger clone one base away. V gene TRBV13 combines with J gene TRBJ2-7; D gene unclear. Trimming left V 4 bases short and J 2 bases short, with 3 bases between. This CDR3 contains 11 residues. Germline CDR1 PRHDT, CDR2 FYEKMQ (reference sequence). The CDR3 protein is CASSSTYEQYF. CDR3 coding DNA: TGTGCCAGCAGCTCCACCTACGAGCAGTACTTC. Full variable domain (outside the CDR3, taken from reference TRBV13 and TRBJ2-7): AAGVIQSPRHLIKEKRETATLKCYPIPRHDTVYWYQQGPGQDPQFLISFYEKMQSDKGSIPDRFSAQQFSDYHSELNMSSLELGDSALYFCASSSTYEQYFGPGTRLTVT.

V usage is TRBV7-2 and J usage is TRBJ2-7; 16 bases fit TRBD2. This CDR3 contains 15 residues. The V and J ends lost 4 bases and 10 bases, in that order; junction bases with no gene match: 7. Germline V gives CDR1 SGHTA, CDR2 FQGNSA. The CDR3: CASSSGTSGRAAQYF. CDR3 in DNA: TGTGCCAGCAGCTCCGGGACTAGCGGGAGGGCCGCCCAGTACTTC.

This clone was observed once. This chain uses TRBV28 with TRBJ2-1; no reliable D call. The CDR3 totals 12 residues. V dropped 0 bases and J dropped 12 bases, with 9 bases sitting between them. Per germline, CDR1 MDHEN and CDR2 SYDVKM. CDR3 in DNA: TGTGCCAGCAGTTTATGGTGGTATGGGCAGTTCTTC. Amino acid sequence: CASSLWWYGQFF.

The chain employs TRBV28 and TRBJ2-2; D is uncertain. This CDR3 comprises 15 residues. The V and J ends lost 2 bases and 4 bases respectively, with 11 bases between them. Germline V gives CDR1 MDHEN, CDR2 SYDVKM. CDR3 bases: TGTGCCAGCAGTTTAACCAGCGCTGGCACCGGGGAGCTGTTTTTT. It encodes CASSLTSAGTGELFF.